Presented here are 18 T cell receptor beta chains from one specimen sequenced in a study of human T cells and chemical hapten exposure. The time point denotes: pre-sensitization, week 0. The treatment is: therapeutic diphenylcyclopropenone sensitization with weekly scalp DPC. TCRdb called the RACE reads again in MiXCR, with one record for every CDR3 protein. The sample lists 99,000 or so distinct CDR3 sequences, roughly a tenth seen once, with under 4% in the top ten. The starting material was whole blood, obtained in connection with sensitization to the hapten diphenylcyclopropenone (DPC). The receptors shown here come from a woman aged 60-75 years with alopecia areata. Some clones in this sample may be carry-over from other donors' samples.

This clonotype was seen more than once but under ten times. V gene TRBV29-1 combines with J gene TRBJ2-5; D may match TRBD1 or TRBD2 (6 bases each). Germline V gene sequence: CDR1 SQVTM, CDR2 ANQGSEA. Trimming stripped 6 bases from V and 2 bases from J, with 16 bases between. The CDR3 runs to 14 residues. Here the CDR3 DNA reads TGCAGCGTAGGCCTTGGAGGGGGTCAAGAGACCCAGTACTTC. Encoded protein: CSVGLGGGQETQYF.

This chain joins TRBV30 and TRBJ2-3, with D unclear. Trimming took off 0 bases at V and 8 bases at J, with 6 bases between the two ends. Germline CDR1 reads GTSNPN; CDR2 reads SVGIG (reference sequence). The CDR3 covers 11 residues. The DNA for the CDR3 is TGTGCCTGGAGTGTTTCTGGTACGCAGTATTTT. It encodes CAWSVSGTQYF.

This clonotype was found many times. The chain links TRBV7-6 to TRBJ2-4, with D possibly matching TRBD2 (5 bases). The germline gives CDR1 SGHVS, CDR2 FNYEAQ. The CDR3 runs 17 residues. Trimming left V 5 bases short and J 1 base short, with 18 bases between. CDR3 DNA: TGTGCCAGCAGCCCCGAGCCGGGGATCGCGGCCAAAAACATTCAGTACTTC. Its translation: CASSPEPGIAAKNIQYF.

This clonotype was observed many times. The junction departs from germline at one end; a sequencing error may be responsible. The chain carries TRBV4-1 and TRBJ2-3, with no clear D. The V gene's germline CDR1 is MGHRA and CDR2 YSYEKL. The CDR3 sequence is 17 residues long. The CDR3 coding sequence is TGCGCCAGCAGCCAAGCCACCCCCTCCCGTAGCACAGATACGCAGTACTTT. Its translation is CASSQATPSRSTDTQYF.

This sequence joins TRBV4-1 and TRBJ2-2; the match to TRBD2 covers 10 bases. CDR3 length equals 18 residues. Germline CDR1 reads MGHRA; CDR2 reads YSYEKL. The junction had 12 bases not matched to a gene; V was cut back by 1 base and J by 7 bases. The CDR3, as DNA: TGCGCCAGCAGCCAAGCGCAAGCGGGGGGGCCGGGAAACGGGGAGCTGTTTTTT. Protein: CASSQAQAGGPGNGELFF.

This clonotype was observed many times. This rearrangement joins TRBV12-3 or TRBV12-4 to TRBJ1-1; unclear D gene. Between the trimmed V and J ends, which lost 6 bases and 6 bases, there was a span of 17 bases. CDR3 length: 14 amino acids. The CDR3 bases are TGTGCCAGCAGAAGCCAAGGGCGAGGGTCTGAAGCTTTCTTT. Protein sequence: CASRSQGRGSEAFF.

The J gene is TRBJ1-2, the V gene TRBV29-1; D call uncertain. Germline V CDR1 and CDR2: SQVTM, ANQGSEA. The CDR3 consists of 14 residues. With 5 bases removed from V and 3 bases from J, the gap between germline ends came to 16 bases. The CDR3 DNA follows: TGCAGCGTTCGTCCCCAAAGTAGAGACTATGGCTACACCTTC. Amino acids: CSVRPQSRDYGYTF.

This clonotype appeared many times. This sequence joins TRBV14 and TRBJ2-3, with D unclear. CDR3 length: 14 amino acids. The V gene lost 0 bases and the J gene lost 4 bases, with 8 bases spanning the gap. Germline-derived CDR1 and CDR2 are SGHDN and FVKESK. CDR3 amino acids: CASSQESGADTQYF. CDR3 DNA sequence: TGTGCCAGCAGCCAAGAGTCGGGCGCAGATACGCAGTATTTT.

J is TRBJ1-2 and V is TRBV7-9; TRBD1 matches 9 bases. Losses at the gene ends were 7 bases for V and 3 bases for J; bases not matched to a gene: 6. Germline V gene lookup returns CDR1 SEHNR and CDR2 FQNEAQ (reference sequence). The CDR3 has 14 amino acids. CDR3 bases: TGTGCCAGCATCCACAGGGGGCAGGACTATGGCTACACCTTC. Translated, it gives CASIHRGQDYGYTF.

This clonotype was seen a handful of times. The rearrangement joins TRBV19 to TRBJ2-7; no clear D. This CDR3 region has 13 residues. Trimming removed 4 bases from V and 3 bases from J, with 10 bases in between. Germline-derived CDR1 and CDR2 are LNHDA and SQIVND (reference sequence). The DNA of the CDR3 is TGTGCCAGTAGTACCACGACGGTCTACGAGCAGTACTTC. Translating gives CASSTTTVYEQYF.

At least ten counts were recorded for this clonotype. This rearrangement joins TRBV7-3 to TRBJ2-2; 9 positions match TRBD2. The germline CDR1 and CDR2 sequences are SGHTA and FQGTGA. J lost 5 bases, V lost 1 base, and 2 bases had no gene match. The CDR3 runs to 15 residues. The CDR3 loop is CASSLMGLATGELFF. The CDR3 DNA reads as TGTGCCAGCAGCTTAATGGGACTAGCAACCGGGGAGCTGTTTTTT.

CDR3 region: CAIRSGVTTDTQYF. In nucleotides, the CDR3 is TGTGCCATCAGGAGCGGGGTGACCACAGATACGCAGTATTTT. The rearrangement joins TRBV10-3 to TRBJ2-3; the match to TRBD2 covers 7 bases. From germline, CDR1 is ENHRY and CDR2 SYGVKD. The CDR3 runs to 14 residues. The V gene end was trimmed by 6 bases and the J gene end by 2 bases; junction bases not matched to a gene: 5.

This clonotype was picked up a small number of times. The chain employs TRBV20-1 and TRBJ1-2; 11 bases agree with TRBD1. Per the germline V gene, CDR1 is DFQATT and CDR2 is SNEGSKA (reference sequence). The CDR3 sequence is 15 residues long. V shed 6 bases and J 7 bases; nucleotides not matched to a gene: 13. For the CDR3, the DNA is TGCAGTGCCGCCTTACCCGGGACAGGGGGACTTGGCTACACCTTC. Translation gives CSAALPGTGGLGYTF.

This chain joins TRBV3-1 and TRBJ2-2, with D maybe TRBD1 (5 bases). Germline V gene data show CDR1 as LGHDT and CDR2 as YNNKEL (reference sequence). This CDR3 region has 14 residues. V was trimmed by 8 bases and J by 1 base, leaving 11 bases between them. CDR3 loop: CASEGAGNTGELFF. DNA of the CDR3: TGTGCCAGCGAAGGGGCCGGGAACACCGGGGAGCTGTTTTTT.

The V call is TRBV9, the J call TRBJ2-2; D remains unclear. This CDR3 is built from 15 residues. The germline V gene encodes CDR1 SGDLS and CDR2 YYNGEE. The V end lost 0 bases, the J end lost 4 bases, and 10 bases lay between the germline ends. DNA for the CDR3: TGTGCCAGCAGCGTAGCTGGCATCACCACCGGGGAGCTGTTTTTT. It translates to CASSVAGITTGELFF.

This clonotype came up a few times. The CDR3 spells CASSATSGGPPDTQYF. CDR3 sequence (DNA): TGCGCCAGCAGCGCTACTAGCGGGGGGCCTCCAGATACGCAGTATTTT. J is TRBJ2-3 and V is TRBV4-1; 12 bases fit TRBD2. CDR3 size: 16 residues. V shed 5 bases, J shed 4 bases, and the junction held 7 bases outside the gene matches. Germline values: CDR1 MGHRA, CDR2 YSYEKL.

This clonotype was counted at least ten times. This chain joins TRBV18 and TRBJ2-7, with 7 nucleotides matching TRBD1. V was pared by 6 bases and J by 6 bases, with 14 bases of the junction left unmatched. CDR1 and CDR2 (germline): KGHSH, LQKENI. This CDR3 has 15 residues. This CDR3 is CASSEPAGGLREQYF. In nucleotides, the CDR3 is TGTGCCAGCTCCGAGCCCGCAGGGGGTCTACGCGAGCAGTACTTC.

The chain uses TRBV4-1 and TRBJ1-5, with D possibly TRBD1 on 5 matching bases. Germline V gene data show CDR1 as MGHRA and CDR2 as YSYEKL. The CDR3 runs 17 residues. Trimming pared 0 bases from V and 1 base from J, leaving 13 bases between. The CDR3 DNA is TGCGCCAGCAGCCAAGATAGCCAGACAGAAAGCAATCAGCCCCAGCATTTT. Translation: CASSQDSQTESNQPQHF.